This record covers a single T cell receptor (beta chain). Its specificity is not known. A much bigger clone sits one base away, suggesting this may be a read error. V trimming: 6 bases; J trimming: 2 bases; junction bases outside the gene matches: 6. Germline V gene sequence: CDR1 MDHEN, CDR2 SYDVKM. CDR3 length: 15 residues. TCRdb reanalysed the reads using MiXCR and keeps one entry per CDR3 protein. The sample records approximately 750,000 distinct CDR3 sequences, roughly 35% being singletons. These data come from a study of T cell repertoires in cytomegalovirus infection. Overall study context: Public signatures in TCR beta pointed to CMV infection and matching HLA type.

Notes on the study in general: Cumulative frequency of public TCR beta families picked out carriers of CMV plus the relevant HLA. CMV-specific TCR beta clonotypes restricted by HLA-C were the ones dominating the ex vivo response.

The source material was PBMCs. The J gene is TRBJ1-5, the V gene TRBV28, with TRBD1 matching 8 bases. The sequence was obtained from a human donor in good health (CMV status not recorded). Some clones in this sample may be carry-over from other donors' samples. Here the CDR3 reads CASSPTGDGNQPQHF. CDR3 bases: TGTGCCAGCAGCCCGACAGGGGATGGCAATCAGCCCCAGCATTTT.